These T cell receptor beta chains were read from a single sample in a study of vaccination and CD4 T cells after COVID-19. TCRdb reanalysed the PCR reads using MiXCR and keeps one entry per CDR3 protein. The data hold approximately 11,000 distinct CDR3 sequences, with roughly 64% observed a single time. No antigen has been assigned to these receptors. The sample comprised CD4+ T cells from blood, cultured in vitro. These receptors all stem from a human donor who had recovered from COVID-19. Each CDR3 is given with its conserved first and last residue. Fields, in order: J gene, D gene, V gene, clone size, CDR3 DNA, CDR3 protein. A D gene is named only where the DNA matches it firmly. The size field is filled for only some rows; it gives once, few, many or a size class.

J: TRBJ1-1
D: -
V: TRBV6-1
size: -
DNA: TGTGCCAGCAGTCGACAGAGGAACACTGAAGCTTTCTTT
CDR3: CASSRQRNTEAFF

J: TRBJ1-2
D: TRBD1
V: TRBV20-1
size: -
DNA: TGCAGTGCTAGCGGGACAGGGGATGAGGGCTATGGCTACACCTTC
CDR3: CSASGTGDEGYGYTF

J: TRBJ1-1
D: -
V: TRBV19
size: -
DNA: TGTGCCAGTAGGGGACGGGGGAACACTGAAGCTTTCTTT
CDR3: CASRGRGNTEAFF

J: TRBJ2-7
D: -
V: TRBV2
size: -
DNA: TGTGCCAGCAGTGCTCCCCCGGGACATACCTACGAGCAGTACTTC
CDR3: CASSAPPGHTYEQYF

J: TRBJ1-6
D: -
V: TRBV11-2
size: -
DNA: TGTGCCAGCAGCTTACAGGGCTCCTATAATTCACCCCTCCACTTT
CDR3: CASSLQGSYNSPLHF

J: TRBJ1-1
D: -
V: TRBV11-2
size: -
DNA: TGTGCCAGCAGCATTAATAGGGAGCGAAGTGAAGCTTTCTTT
CDR3: CASSINRERSEAFF

J: TRBJ2-5
D: TRBD2
V: TRBV20-1
size: once
DNA: TGCAGTTCTTCCATGTGGACTAGCGGGAGGGAGACCCAGTACTTC
CDR3: CSSSMWTSGRETQYF

J: TRBJ2-2
D: -
V: TRBV27
size: -
DNA: TGTGCCAGCAGTCCCGGGACCACCGGGGAGCTGTTTTTT
CDR3: CASSPGTTGELFF

J: TRBJ2-3
D: TRBD1
V: TRBV19
size: -
DNA: TGTGCCAGTAGTTTATCGACAGGGACGCAGTATTTT
CDR3: CASSLSTGTQYF

J: TRBJ2-2
D: -
V: TRBV19
size: -
DNA: TGTGCCAGTAGTATAATGGCGGGTTTCTTGACCGGGGAGCTGTTTTTT
CDR3: CASSIMAGFLTGELFF

J: TRBJ2-1
D: -
V: TRBV27
size: -
DNA: TGTGCCAGCAGTTTAGGGCGGGTCTCCTACAATGAGCAGTTCTTC
CDR3: CASSLGRVSYNEQFF

J: TRBJ1-2
D: -
V: TRBV2
size: -
DNA: TGTGCCAGCAATGATCCAGGAGGCTATGGCTACACCTTC
CDR3: CASNDPGGYGYTF

J: TRBJ1-1
D: -
V: TRBV12-3/TRBV12-4
size: -
DNA: TGTGCCAGCAGTCCCGATACAGGACGGACTGAAGCTTTCTTT
CDR3: CASSPDTGRTEAFF

J: TRBJ2-7
D: -
V: TRBV10-3
size: few
DNA: TGTGCCATCAGTGAAACAGGGCTTTCCTACGAGCAGTACTTC
CDR3: CAISETGLSYEQYF

J: TRBJ1-4
D: TRBD1
V: TRBV15
size: few
DNA: TGTGCCACCAGCAGAGATGGGACAGGGAGTGAAAAACTGTTTTTT
CDR3: CATSRDGTGSEKLFF

J: TRBJ2-5
D: -
V: TRBV24-1
size: -
DNA: TGTGCCACCAGTGATCCCGACGGAGCCCAAGAGACCCAGTACTTC
CDR3: CATSDPDGAQETQYF

J: TRBJ1-6
D: TRBD1
V: TRBV6-1
size: -
DNA: TGTGCCAGCAGCCAGGACAGGGGCTATTCACCCCTCCACTTT
CDR3: CASSQDRGYSPLHF

J: TRBJ1-2
D: TRBD1
V: TRBV20-1
size: -
DNA: TGCAGTGCTAGAGCCCTACAGGGGTGCATCTATGGCTACACCTTC
CDR3: CSARALQGCIYGYTF

J: TRBJ1-1
D: -
V: TRBV6-1
size: -
DNA: TGTGCCAGCACCCTCGTCGGGGCTGAAGCTTTCTTT
CDR3: CASTLVGAEAFF

J: TRBJ1-1
D: -
V: TRBV6-1
size: few
DNA: TGTGCCAGCAGTGAGGGCAACACTGAAGCTTTCTTT
CDR3: CASSEGNTEAFF

J: TRBJ2-5
D: -
V: TRBV20-1
size: -
DNA: TGCAGTGCTCAGAACCAAGAGACCCAGTACTTC
CDR3: CSAQNQETQYF

J: TRBJ1-2
D: -
V: TRBV15
size: -
DNA: TGTGCCACCAGCCTCGAACCACAGAGCAACTATGGCTACACCTTC
CDR3: CATSLEPQSNYGYTF

J: TRBJ2-7
D: TRBD1
V: TRBV7-8
size: -
DNA: TGTGCCAGCAGCCCCCAGGGACAGCTAAGCTCCTACGAGCAGTACTTC
CDR3: CASSPQGQLSSYEQYF

J: TRBJ1-5
D: -
V: TRBV7-8
size: -
DNA: TGTGCCAGCAGCTTGCTGGGTGGAAGCAATCAGCCCCAGCATTTT
CDR3: CASSLLGGSNQPQHF

J: TRBJ1-5
D: TRBD1
V: TRBV18
size: -
DNA: TGTGCCAGCTCCCCAGACAGGGGAGGGAATCAGCCCCAGCATTTT
CDR3: CASSPDRGGNQPQHF

J: TRBJ2-2
D: -
V: TRBV7-2
size: -
DNA: TGTGCCAGCAGCCTCGGGACGCCTACCGGGGAGCTGTTTTTT
CDR3: CASSLGTPTGELFF

J: TRBJ2-7
D: TRBD1
V: TRBV12-3/TRBV12-4
size: -
DNA: TGTGCCAGCCGACAGGACAGGGGGCGCGTTGGGAGCTCCTACGAGCAGTACTTC
CDR3: CASRQDRGRVGSSYEQYF

J: TRBJ2-2
D: -
V: TRBV4-2
size: -
DNA: TGTGCCAGCAGCCAAGAGGTCGGGAGCGGGGAGCTGTTTTTT
CDR3: CASSQEVGSGELFF

J: TRBJ1-1
D: -
V: TRBV6-1
size: -
DNA: TGTGCCAGCAGTCGCATACAGGGATCGGGCGCTTTCTTT
CDR3: CASSRIQGSGAFF

J: TRBJ1-6
D: -
V: TRBV5-1
size: -
DNA: TGCGCCAGCAGCTCAGGGACGGTTAATTCACCCCTCCACTTT
CDR3: CASSSGTVNSPLHF

J: TRBJ1-1
D: -
V: TRBV5-5
size: few
DNA: TGTGCCAGCAGCTTACAGGGGAACACTGAAGCTTTCTTT
CDR3: CASSLQGNTEAFF

J: TRBJ1-5
D: -
V: TRBV7-8
size: few
DNA: TGTGCCAGCAGCTTCCAGGTGGGCGCGAGCAATCAGCCCCAGCATTTT
CDR3: CASSFQVGASNQPQHF

J: TRBJ1-3
D: -
V: TRBV7-6
size: few
DNA: TGTGCCAGCAGCCCTGTGCGGGGGGCGAGGAGAAACACCATATATTTT
CDR3: CASSPVRGARRNTIYF

J: TRBJ1-6
D: -
V: TRBV6-5
size: few
DNA: TGTGCCAGCAGTTACTCGATACAGAGCTCACCCCTCCACTTT
CDR3: CASSYSIQSSPLHF

J: TRBJ1-5
D: -
V: TRBV6-5
size: -
DNA: TGTGCCAGCAGTTACCCTTACACCGGGACCGCAGATCTTAGCAATCAGCCCCAGCATTTT
CDR3: CASSYPYTGTADLSNQPQHF

J: TRBJ1-1
D: TRBD1
V: TRBV20-1
size: -
DNA: TGCAGTGCTAGAGGATCAGGGGGCAAAAACACTGAAGCTTTCTTT
CDR3: CSARGSGGKNTEAFF

J: TRBJ2-2
D: -
V: TRBV30
size: -
DNA: TGTGCCTGGAGAGGGCAGGGGATAAACACCGGGGAGCTGTTTTTT
CDR3: CAWRGQGINTGELFF

J: TRBJ1-1
D: TRBD1
V: TRBV10-3
size: -
DNA: TGTGCCATCAGGCGACAGGGAGAAGGGGACACTGAAGCTTTCTTT
CDR3: CAIRRQGEGDTEAFF

J: TRBJ2-2
D: -
V: TRBV5-4
size: -
DNA: TGTGCCAGCAGCTTGGCCGGGGGTCAAAAGGGCGGGGAGCTGTTTTTT
CDR3: CASSLAGGQKGGELFF

J: TRBJ2-2
D: -
V: TRBV21-1
size: -
DNA: TGTGTCAGCAGCGATGTACGAATCGGGCGCACCGGGGAGCTGTTTTTT
CDR3: CVSSDVRIGRTGELFF

J: TRBJ2-3
D: -
V: TRBV18
size: -
DNA: TGTGCCAGCTCACCGCGACTAGTCGCTAGCACAGATACGCAGTATTTT
CDR3: CASSPRLVASTDTQYF

J: TRBJ1-2
D: -
V: TRBV7-2
size: -
DNA: TGTGCCAGCAGCAACTTAGGCGGGATAGGGGAAGGCTACACCTTC
CDR3: CASSNLGGIGEGYTF

J: TRBJ1-1
D: -
V: TRBV27
size: few
DNA: TGTGCCAGCAGTCGGTTTCCGGGTGTGAACACTGAAGCTTTCTTT
CDR3: CASSRFPGVNTEAFF

J: TRBJ1-1
D: -
V: TRBV20-1
size: few
DNA: TGCAGTGCTCATCCTCAGAACCTGAACACTGAAGCTTTCTTT
CDR3: CSAHPQNLNTEAFF

J: TRBJ1-5
D: -
V: TRBV5-4
size: -
DNA: TGTGCCAGCAGCTTGTCACCCAGCAATCAGCCCCAGCATTTT
CDR3: CASSLSPSNQPQHF

J: TRBJ1-1
D: -
V: TRBV7-9
size: -
DNA: TGTGCCAGCAGCTTAGCCCAGCACTCTGAAGCTTTCTTT
CDR3: CASSLAQHSEAFF

J: TRBJ2-7
D: -
V: TRBV7-9
size: -
DNA: TGTGCCAGCAGCGCCGGGACACCTTACGAGCAGTACTTC
CDR3: CASSAGTPYEQYF

J: TRBJ1-4
D: -
V: TRBV7-2
size: -
DNA: TGTGCCAGCAGCTTACGCGGCGGTCCTTTTGGGGAAAAACTGTTTTTT
CDR3: CASSLRGGPFGEKLFF

J: TRBJ2-7
D: TRBD1
V: TRBV11-2
size: -
DNA: TGTGCCAGCAGCCCACTGGGACAGGCGGGATACGAGCAGTACTTC
CDR3: CASSPLGQAGYEQYF

J: TRBJ1-1
D: TRBD1
V: TRBV29-1
size: -
DNA: TGCAGCGTTCCGGGACAGGGCCCAGCTGGGAACACTGAAGCTTTCTTT
CDR3: CSVPGQGPAGNTEAFF